The entry below gives a single TCR beta chain sequence along with its context. The CDR3 has 16 residues. Trimming cost V 3 bases and J 8 bases; bases outside gene matches: 7. The germline CDR1 and CDR2 sequences are KGHSH and LQKENI. These data originate in a study of fetal regulatory T cell absence and autoimmunity. Method: immunoSEQ multiplex PCR; TCRdb's copy keeps in-frame clones and lacks some. The sample lists 95,000 or so clones, about 78% occurring once. The sequence was obtained from a male donor with IPEX syndrome. The chain combines TRBV18 with TRBJ2-1; 13 bases agree with TRBD2. Source material: pancreas tissue. CDR3 DNA: TGTGCCAGCTCACCCTGGACTAGCGGGAGTGGAGATGAGCAGTTCTTC. Translating it yields CASSPWTSGSGDEQFF.